One and the same sample provided the 24 T cell receptor beta chains below, sequenced in a study of Graves' ophthalmopathy and Graves' hyperthyroidism. TCR beta CDR3 amplification used RNA transcripts. First-round RT-PCR relied on HTBI primers, and a second-round multiplex PCR came next. TCRdb re-derived calls from the multiplex PCR reads in MiXCR, one entry per CDR3 protein. This sample yields 40,000 to 50,000 distinct CDR3 sequences, of which 50% are seen a single time; about 24% belongs to the top ten. What was sequenced was peripheral blood. The receptor source for this set is an adult man with Graves' ophthalmopathy.

The V gene is TRBV9, the J gene TRBJ2-2; D uncertain. Trimming pared 0 bases from V and 4 bases from J, leaving 1 base between. CDR3 size: 12 residues. Per germline, CDR1 SGDLS and CDR2 YYNGEE. For the CDR3, the DNA is TGTGCCAGCAGCGTAGGCACCGGGGAGCTGTTTTTT. This encodes CASSVGTGELFF.

The V gene is TRBV10-3, the J gene TRBJ2-1; 7 nucleotides line up with TRBD2. Trimming removed 1 base from V and 8 bases from J; junction bases left unmatched: 5. Germline V gene data show CDR1 as ENHRY and CDR2 as SYGVKD. CDR3 size: 14 residues. The CDR3 loop is CAISEWTSVYEQFF. The CDR3 DNA reads as TGTGCCATCAGTGAGTGGACTAGTGTGTATGAGCAGTTCTTC.

The chain employs TRBV19 and TRBJ1-2, with TRBD1 matching 9 bases. The CDR3 is made up of 14 amino acids. V was clipped by 8 bases and J by 4 bases; unmatched bases: 8. CDR1 is LNHDA and CDR2 is SQIVND in the germline V gene (reference sequence). CDR3 sequence reads: CASSGGQGSYGYTF. The CDR3 DNA follows: TGTGCCAGTTCCGGGGGACAGGGAAGCTATGGCTACACCTTC. Supplemented by reference TRBV19 and TRBJ1-2, the full variable domain reads DGGITQSPKYLFRKEGQNVTLSCEQNLNHDAMYWYRQDPGQGLRLIYYSQIVNDFQKGDIAEGYSVSREKKESFPLTVTSAQKNPTAFYLCASSGGQGSYGYTFGSGTRLTVV.

This clonotype was detected ten times or more. The V and J genes are TRBV20-1 and TRBJ2-5, with D possibly being TRBD1 (6 bases). CDR1 and CDR2 (germline): DFQATT, SNEGSKA (reference sequence). This CDR3 region has 15 residues. The germline V and J ends were trimmed by 5 bases and 1 base, with 17 bases remaining between them. This CDR3 reads CSAPHPGTPQETQYF. DNA for the CDR3: TGCAGTGCTCCCCACCCTGGGACACCCCAAGAGACCCAGTACTTC.

This clonotype occurred many times. The chain carries TRBV18 and TRBJ2-7, with TRBD1 matching over 7 bases. V was pared by 5 bases and J by 7 bases, with 2 bases of the junction left unmatched. Germline V CDR1 and CDR2: KGHSH, LQKENI. The CDR3 is made up of 11 amino acids. DNA for the CDR3: TGTGCCAGCTCAGAGACAGGGGAGCAGTACTTC. It codes for CASSETGEQYF.

In regard to this clonotype: Because it lacks the conserved phenylalanine or tryptophan at the end, this CDR3 is likely a read error. V gene TRBV5-1 combines with J gene TRBJ1-1; D is undetermined. The CDR3 is 14 amino acids. The germline gives CDR1 SGHRS, CDR2 YFSETQ. The germline V and J ends were trimmed by 6 bases and 4 bases, with 16 bases remaining between them. The CDR3 DNA follows: TGCGCCAGCACCCCAACGACGGGTAGCACTGAAGCTTTCTCT. Translating it yields CASTPTTGSTEAFS.

The chain couples TRBV7-3 to TRBJ2-2; possibly TRBD2 for D (6 bases). Trimming removed 5 bases from V and 7 bases from J, with 11 bases in between. In germline, CDR1 is SGHTA, CDR2 FQGTGA. The CDR3 has 13 residues. The CDR3 DNA follows: TGTGCCAGCAGCCCCCAGACTAGCGGGGAGCTGTTTTTT. Its protein is CASSPQTSGELFF.

The genes are TRBV2 and TRBJ1-5, with D maybe TRBD1 (5 bases). The CDR3 loop spans 13 amino acids. CDR1 is SNHLY, CDR2 FYNNEI, per germline. The V end was cut by 6 bases, the J end by 8 bases, with 14 bases between. The CDR3 DNA sequence: TGTGCCAGCAGGCGGGGCCGGGGAGAGCCCCAGCATTTT. It translates to CASRRGRGEPQHF. The whole variable domain, remainder taken from reference TRBV2 and TRBJ1-5, is EPEVTQTPSHQVTQMGQEVILRCVPISNHLYFYWYRQILGQKVEFLVSFYNNEISEKSEIFDDQFSVERPDGSNFTLKIRSTKLEDSAMYFCASRRGRGEPQHFGDGTRLSIL.

The genes are TRBV12-3 or TRBV12-4 and TRBJ2-3, with 8 positions matching TRBD2. This CDR3 has 13 amino acids. J lost 1 base, V lost 6 bases, and 0 bases had no gene match. In nucleotides, the CDR3 is TGTGCCAGCAGACTAGCGGGCACAGATACGCAGTATTTT. It encodes CASRLAGTDTQYF.

The rearrangement uses TRBV12-3 or TRBV12-4 and TRBJ2-4; D is undetermined. The CDR3 has 16 residues. V lost 1 base to trimming and J lost 3 bases, with 13 bases between them. The CDR3 coding sequence is TGTGCCAGCAGTTTAGTAGGGAACTCCGGCAAAAACATTCAGTACTTC. Its protein is CASSLVGNSGKNIQYF.

This clonotype was observed many times. The V call is TRBV5-1, the J call TRBJ2-3, with TRBD2 as a possible D gene (7 bases). This CDR3 is built from 18 residues. Germline V CDR1 and CDR2: SGHRS, YFSETQ. With 4 bases removed from V and 1 base from J, the gap between germline ends came to 22 bases. In DNA, the CDR3 is TGCGCCAGCAGCCTGGTGGGGAGGGGGGAATGGGGCACAGATACGCAGTATTTT. Its translation: CASSLVGRGEWGTDTQYF. Full variable domain (rest looked up from reference TRBV5-1 and TRBJ2-3): KAGVTQTPRYLIKTRGQQVTLSCSPISGHRSVSWYQQTPGQGLQFLFEYFSETQRNKGNFPGRFSGRQFSNSRSEMNVSTLELGDSALYLCASSLVGRGEWGTDTQYFGPGTRLTVL.

This clonotype showed up just a few times. This chain links TRBV7-2 with TRBJ2-3; TRBD2 aligns across 8 bases. Germline V gene sequence: CDR1 SGHTA, CDR2 FQGNSA. V was pared by 7 bases and J by 4 bases, with 4 bases of the junction left unmatched. CDR3 length: 13 residues. CDR3 in amino acids: CASILSGADTQYF. The DNA of the CDR3 is TGTGCCAGCATCCTTAGCGGGGCAGATACGCAGTATTTT.

This clonotype has only a few counts. The chain employs TRBV10-2 and TRBJ2-1; 14 nucleotides agree with TRBD2. This CDR3 spans 15 amino acids. V shed 10 bases and J 7 bases; nucleotides not matched to a gene: 9. Looked up from germline, CDR1 is WSHSY and CDR2 is SAAADI. The CDR3, as DNA: TGCGCCACCTTCGGGGGACTAGCGGGAGTGAATGAGCAGTTCTTC. Protein: CATFGGLAGVNEQFF.

This clonotype was seen only a few times. The gene calls are TRBV20-1 and TRBJ2-1; 9 positions agree with TRBD2. This CDR3 spans 13 amino acids. The V and J ends lost 1 base and 9 bases, in that order; junction bases with no gene match: 4. Germline V lookup: CDR1 DFQATT, CDR2 SNEGSKA (reference sequence). CDR3 sequence (DNA): TGCAGTGCTAGAGGGACTAGCGTAGGTGAGCAGTTCTTC. Its protein is CSARGTSVGEQFF.

The CDR3 DNA is TGTGCCAGCAGCCAATATGGACAGGGGGCTGGCAATGAGCAGTTCTTC. Translation gives CASSQYGQGAGNEQFF. The chain recombines TRBV4-2 with TRBJ2-1; TRBD1 matches 11 bases. V lost 2 bases and J lost 6; bases outside the gene matches: 6. Germline lookup yields CDR1 LGHNA and CDR2 YNFKEQ. The CDR3 runs 16 residues.

This chain links TRBV20-1 with TRBJ2-1; 12 nucleotides align to TRBD2. CDR1 is DFQATT and CDR2 is SNEGSKA in the germline V gene (reference sequence). The CDR3 is 15 residues long. With V trimmed by 3 bases and J by 8 bases, 8 bases remained unmatched. The CDR3 sequence is CSARRTSGISDEQFF. The CDR3 DNA follows: TGCAGTGCTAGGAGGACTAGCGGGATCAGCGATGAGCAGTTCTTC.

The chain is built from TRBV7-6 and TRBJ2-3, with TRBD2 matching over 7 bases. Germline CDR1 SGHVS, CDR2 FNYEAQ. The CDR3 totals 15 residues. Trimming took 0 bases from V and 0 from J; bases not matched to a gene: 0. CDR3 sequence (DNA): TGTGCCAGCAGCTTAGCTAGCGGGAGCACAGATACGCAGTATTTT. Protein sequence: CASSLASGSTDTQYF. The whole variable domain, filled in from reference TRBV7-6 and TRBJ2-3, reads GAGVSQSPRYKVTKRGQDVALRCDPISGHVSLYWYRQALGQGPEFLTYFNYEAQQDKSGLPNDRFSAERPEGSISTLTIQRTEQRDSAMYRCASSLASGSTDTQYFGPGTRLTVL.

This clonotype appeared many times. This chain connects TRBV28 to TRBJ2-7; 8 nucleotides align to TRBD2. This CDR3 spans 16 amino acids. The germline CDR1 and CDR2 sequences are MDHEN and SYDVKM. V lost 10 bases and J lost 3; bases outside the gene matches: 17. The CDR3 coding sequence is TGTGCCACGGGCATGGCGGGGGGCTATAACAGCTACGAGCAGTACTTC. Translated: CATGMAGGYNSYEQYF.

V gene TRBV5-1 combines with J gene TRBJ2-2; D might be TRBD1 or TRBD2, each matching 6 bases. The CDR3 totals 19 residues. V shed 5 bases and J shed 1 base, with 24 bases lying between them. In germline, CDR1 is SGHRS, CDR2 YFSETQ. In DNA form, the CDR3 reads TGCGCCAGCAGTGTCGGGGGCCACTCGATTAATAGGAACACCGGGGAGCTGTTTTTT. Translation: CASSVGGHSINRNTGELFF.

The J gene is TRBJ2-5, the V gene TRBV15, with TRBD1 as a possible D gene (5 bases). The CDR3 sequence is 15 residues long. Germline CDR1 and CDR2: LNHNV and YYDKDF (reference sequence). Trimming removed 0 bases at V and 5 bases at J, with 13 bases between. CDR3 coding DNA: TGTGCCACCAGCAGAGATGTTGGGGCGAACGAGACCCAGTACTTC. This translates into CATSRDVGANETQYF.

The chain recombines TRBV20-1 with TRBJ1-3; D unresolved. Germline V lookup: CDR1 DFQATT, CDR2 SNEGSKA (reference sequence). Trimming took off 4 bases at V and 1 base at J, with 8 bases between the two ends. This CDR3 is built from 13 residues. The CDR3 DNA sequence: TGCAGTGCTATGGGAGAGTCTGGAAACACCATATATTTT. Protein: CSAMGESGNTIYF.

This clonotype was observed many times. The chain recombines TRBV5-6 with TRBJ1-2, with TRBD1 identical over 7 bases. The J segment lost 4 bases and the V segment lost 1 base, leaving 4 bases of the junction unmatched. Germline loops: CDR1 SGHDT, CDR2 YYEEEE. The CDR3 totals 14 residues. CDR3 in DNA: TGTGCCAGCAGCTTGACAGGGGAGATCTATGGCTACACCTTC. This sequence encodes CASSLTGEIYGYTF.

Ten or more counts support this clonotype. The chain has TRBV3-1 and TRBJ2-7; no reliable D call. This CDR3 has 12 residues. Trimming pared 3 bases from V and 1 base from J, leaving 4 bases between. Germline-derived CDR1 and CDR2 are LGHDT and YNNKEL (reference sequence). The CDR3 DNA is TGTGCCAGCAGCCACCTTTCCTACGAGCAGTACTTC. This encodes CASSHLSYEQYF.

V gene TRBV5-1 combines with J gene TRBJ2-5; D may be TRBD1 (6 bases). CDR1 and CDR2 from the germline V gene are SGHRS and YFSETQ. The V and J ends lost 4 bases and 5 bases respectively, with 21 bases between them. The CDR3 loop spans 16 amino acids. The CDR3 region is CASSGLGTLFRETQYF. The CDR3 DNA reads TGCGCCAGCAGCGGCCTAGGGACACTCTTTCGGGAGACCCAGTACTTC.